The sequence of this TCR beta chain was determined in a study of blood T cell repertoires in COVID-19. Study at large: The origin of the acute and convalescent COVID-19 samples was the United States, Italy and Spain. Sources were T cells, B-cell-depleted T cells, or PBMCs; the material itself was cDNA or gDNA.

A Seattle source enrolled patients during active infection and followed them longitudinally. Original data processing: Reference gene primers were amplified, and this amplification served to estimate nucleated cell counts. Some clones are missing from TCRdb's copy, which holds only in-frame ones; the method was immunoSEQ multiplex PCR. Clone size and the V and J calls come from that table; the DNA yielded D and trimming. The sample has approximately 300,000 clones, around 90% seen once; the top ten hold 6.8%. On this clone itself: In the same sample, other DNA sequences code for this CDR3.

Sequenced sample: peripheral blood. The sequence was obtained from a woman in her 30s with COVID-19, enrolled during active disease.

The CDR3 DNA sequence: TGCAGTGCTAGACAGGGAGAGACCCAGTACTTC. Protein: CSARQGETQYF. The chain carries TRBV20-1 and TRBJ2-5; possible D gene TRBD1, 5 bases. The germline V gene encodes CDR1 DFQATT and CDR2 SNEGSKA (reference sequence). The CDR3 totals 11 residues. With 2 bases removed from V and 4 bases from J, the gap between germline ends came to 5 bases.